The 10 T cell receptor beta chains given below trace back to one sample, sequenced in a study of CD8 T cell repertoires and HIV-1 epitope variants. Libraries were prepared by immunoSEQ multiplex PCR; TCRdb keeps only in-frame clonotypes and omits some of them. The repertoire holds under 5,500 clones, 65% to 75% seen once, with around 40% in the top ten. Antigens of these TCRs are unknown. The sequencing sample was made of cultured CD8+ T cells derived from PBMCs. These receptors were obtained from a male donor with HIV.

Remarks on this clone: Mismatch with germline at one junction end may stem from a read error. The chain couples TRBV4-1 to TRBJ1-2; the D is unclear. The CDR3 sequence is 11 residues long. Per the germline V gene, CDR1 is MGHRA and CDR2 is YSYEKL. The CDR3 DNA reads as TGTGCCAGCAGACAAGACATTGGCTACACCTTC. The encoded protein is CASRQDIGYTF.

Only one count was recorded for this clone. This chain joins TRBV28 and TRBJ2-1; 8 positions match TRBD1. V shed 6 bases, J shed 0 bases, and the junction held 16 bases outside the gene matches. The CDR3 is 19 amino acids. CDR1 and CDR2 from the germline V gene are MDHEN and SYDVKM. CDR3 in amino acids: CASSETTGDGGSSYNEQFF. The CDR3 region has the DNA TGTGCCAGCAGCGAAACGACAGGGGACGGGGGTAGCTCCTACAATGAGCAGTTCTTC. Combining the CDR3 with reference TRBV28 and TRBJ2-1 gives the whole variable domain DVKVTQSSRYLVKRTGEKVFLECVQDMDHENMFWYRQDPGLGLRLIYFSYDVKMKEKGDIPEGYSVSREKKERFSLILESASTNQTSMYLCASSETTGDGGSSYNEQFFGPGTRLTVL.

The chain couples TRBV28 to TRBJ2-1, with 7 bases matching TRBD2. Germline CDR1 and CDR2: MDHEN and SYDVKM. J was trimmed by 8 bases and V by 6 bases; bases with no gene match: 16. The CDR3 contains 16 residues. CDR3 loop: CASSTAWTRTPDEQFF. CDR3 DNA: TGTGCCAGCAGCACTGCATGGACTAGAACACCGGATGAGCAGTTCTTC.

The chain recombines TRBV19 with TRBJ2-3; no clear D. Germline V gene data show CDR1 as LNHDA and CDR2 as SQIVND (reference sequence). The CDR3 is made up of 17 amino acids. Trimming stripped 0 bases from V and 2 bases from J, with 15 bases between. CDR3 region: CASSIEGSAAYTDTQYF. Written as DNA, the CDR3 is TGTGCCAGTAGTATAGAGGGGTCGGCAGCCTACACAGATACGCAGTATTTT.

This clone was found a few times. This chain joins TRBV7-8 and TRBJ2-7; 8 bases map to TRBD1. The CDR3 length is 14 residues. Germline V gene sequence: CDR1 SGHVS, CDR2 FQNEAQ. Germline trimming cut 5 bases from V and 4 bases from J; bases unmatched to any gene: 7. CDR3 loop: CASSPRDRFYEQYF. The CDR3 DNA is TGTGCCAGCAGCCCCCGGGACAGGTTTTACGAGCAGTACTTC.

The CDR3 DNA sequence: TGTGCCAGCAGCGAGACAGGGGGCCTCAATCAGCCCCAGCATTTT. Protein: CASSETGGLNQPQHF. The chain joins TRBV9 to TRBJ1-5; 10 bases fit TRBD1. CDR3 length: 15 residues. J gave up 3 bases and V 3 bases, and 3 bases lay outside the gene matches. The germline CDR1 and CDR2 sequences are SGDLS and YYNGEE.

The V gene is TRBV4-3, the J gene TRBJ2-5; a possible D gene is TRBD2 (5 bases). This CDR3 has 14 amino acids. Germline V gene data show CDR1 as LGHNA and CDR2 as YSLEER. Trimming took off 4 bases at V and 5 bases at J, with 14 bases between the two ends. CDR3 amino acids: CASSLDPRAETQYF. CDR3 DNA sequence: TGCGCCAGCAGCCTGGATCCGAGGGCGGAGACCCAGTACTTC.

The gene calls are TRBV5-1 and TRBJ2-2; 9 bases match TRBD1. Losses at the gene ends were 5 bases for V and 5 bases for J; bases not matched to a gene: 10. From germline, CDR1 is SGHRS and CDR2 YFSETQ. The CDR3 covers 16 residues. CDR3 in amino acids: CASRNPGQGSTGELFF. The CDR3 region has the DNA TGCGCCAGCAGAAATCCGGGACAGGGATCTACCGGGGAGCTGTTTTTT.

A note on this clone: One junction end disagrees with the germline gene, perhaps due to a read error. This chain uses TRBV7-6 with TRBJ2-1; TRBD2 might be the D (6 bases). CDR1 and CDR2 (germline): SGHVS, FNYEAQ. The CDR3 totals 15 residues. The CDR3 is CASTLSLAGWEAQFF. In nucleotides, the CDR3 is TGTGCCAGCACCTTATCTCTGGCCGGGTGGGAGGCCCAGTTCTTC.

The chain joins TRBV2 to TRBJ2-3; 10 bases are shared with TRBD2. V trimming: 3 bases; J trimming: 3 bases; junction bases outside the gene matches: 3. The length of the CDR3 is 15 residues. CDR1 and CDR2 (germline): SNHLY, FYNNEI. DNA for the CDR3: TGTGCCAGCAGTGAGCTAGCGGGGGAAACAGATACGCAGTATTTT. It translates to CASSELAGETDTQYF.